Described below is a single T cell receptor (beta chain) sequence and its context. Its target is not known. The record originates from a study of T cell repertoires in cytomegalovirus infection. The overall study: Recently identified HLA-C-restricted and well-studied HLA-B-restricted CMV epitopes were used. Public TCR beta signatures indicated both CMV infection and matching HLA type.

J was trimmed by 4 bases and V by 7 bases; bases with no gene match: 7. CDR3 length: 15 residues. Study results and caveats: In two of eight donors, the top clonotype was HLA-C-restricted CMV-specific.

TCRdb reprocessed the reads via MiXCR and lists one record per CDR3 protein. The table has about 470,000 distinct CDR3 sequences, approximately 42% seen once. Material: cultured PBMCs, obtained from culture after CMV antigen stimulation. This TCR derives from a human donor in good health (CMV status not recorded). Some clones in this sample may be carry-over from other donors' samples. V is TRBV12-3 or TRBV12-4 and J is TRBJ2-3; TRBD2 aligns across 11 bases. The CDR3 DNA is TGTGCCAGCACCATAGCGGGAGGGCCCGCAGATACGCAGTATTTT. This gives the protein CASTIAGGPADTQYF.